This T cell receptor beta chain originates from a study of T cells in Graves' hyperthyroidism and ophthalmopathy. Amplified TCR beta CDR3 regions came from RNA transcripts. When the TCR CDR3 underwent first-round RT-PCR, the HTBI primer set was used. TCRdb fed the multiplex PCR reads into MiXCR, producing one record per CDR3 protein. Of roughly 400,000 distinct CDR3 sequences in the sample, approximately 25% were seen once. The trim removed 3 bases at V and 7 bases at J, leaving 12 bases unmatched. CDR1 and CDR2 (germline): SGHRS, YFSETQ. CDR3 size: 16 residues. This clonotype originated in a man in his fifties or sixties with Graves' hyperthyroidism. The sample taken for sequencing was blood. V gene TRBV5-1 combines with J gene TRBJ2-1; TRBD2 agrees at 8 bases. This chain's CDR3 is CASSSGGDYRLNEQFF. DNA of the CDR3: TGCGCCAGCAGCTCCGGGGGGGACTACCGTCTAAATGAGCAGTTCTTC. The variable domain in full, with the rest retrieved from reference TRBV5-1 and TRBJ2-1, is KAGVTQTPRYLIKTRGQQVTLSCSPISGHRSVSWYQQTPGQGLQFLFEYFSETQRNKGNFPGRFSGRQFSNSRSEMNVSTLELGDSALYLCASSSGGDYRLNEQFFGPGTRLTVL.